This T cell receptor beta chain derives from a study of CD4 T cells in relation to SARS-CoV-2 and coronaviruses. Study information: After roughly 11 days of antigen culture, PBMC TCR beta CDR3s were sequenced. Study outcomes and limitations: No donor gave both pre-pandemic and post-infection samples.

This CDR3 spans 14 amino acids. The germline V gene has CDR1 MNHEY and CDR2 SMNVEV (reference sequence). Trimming left V 6 bases short and J 2 bases short, with 11 bases between. Unexposed donor CD4+ T cells date from 2011-2018, before the COVID-19 pandemic. Isolation of CD4+ T cells took place after approximately 10 days in culture. Data came from immunoSEQ multiplex PCR; TCRdb stores just in-frame clones and leaves some out. The sample lists about 27,000 clones, approximately 80% seen once, with about a fifth in the top ten. Of note for this clone: Its target is not known.

V gene TRBV27 combines with J gene TRBJ1-5; no clear D. The receptor was isolated from a human donor in good health. The source material was CD4+ T cells from PBMCs, cultured in vitro. CDR3 residues: CASRRVGGNQPQHF. CDR3 in DNA: TGTGCCAGCAGAAGGGTGGGAGGCAATCAGCCCCAGCATTTT.